Listed below are T cell receptor beta chains from one sample, sequenced in a study of blood T cell repertoires in COVID-19. Sequenced by immunoSEQ multiplex PCR; TCRdb stores in-frame clones only, minus some. In the table there are 230,000 or so clones, roughly 80% of which are singletons. The sample taken for sequencing was PBMCs or T cells enriched from blood (not recorded which). The receptors here all came from a man aged 50 to 59 who had recovered from COVID-19. Each CDR3 is given without its conserved first and last residue. Each record gives: J gene, clone size, V gene, CDR3 protein. Clone size, where shown, is once, few, many, or a class for clones that have expanded.

TRBJ2-1 NA TRBV18 ASSPKASGGAVDEQF
TRBJ1-2 NA TRBV18 ASSPGQGSNYGYT
TRBJ1-5 NA TRBV28 ASSSGQRNQPQH
TRBJ1-2 NA TRBV15 ATSRTRSDSNYGYT
TRBJ2-3 NA TRBV10-3 AIRTTGSTDTQY
TRBJ2-7 few TRBV12-3/TRBV12-4 ASKTYEQY
TRBJ1-6 NA TRBV7-2 ASSPLAVSSYNSPLH
TRBJ2-1 once TRBV7-2 ASSSLAGGPRGNEQF
TRBJ1-1 NA TRBV21-1 ASSKDRQGATNTEAF
TRBJ1-4 once TRBV25-1 ASSAPGRANEKLF
TRBJ2-1 NA TRBV9 ASSVGPTRYNEQF
TRBJ1-2 NA TRBV5-1 ASSLDRQGGGYT
TRBJ1-1 NA TRBV27 ASSLNGGRAEAF
TRBJ2-1 few TRBV2 ASKLAGGEYNEQF
TRBJ2-3 few TRBV7-3 ASSPRGGVATDTQY
TRBJ2-7 NA TRBV6-5 ASRKRQGPYEQY
TRBJ1-1 NA TRBV5-1 ASSLDRGNTEAF
TRBJ2-3 NA TRBV11-2 ASSPRAGGSTDTQY
TRBJ2-2 NA TRBV11-2 ASSFGTLNTGELF
TRBJ2-7 few TRBV13 ASSQWTTSYEQY
TRBJ1-1 NA TRBV15 ATSRTGVPEAF
TRBJ2-2 NA TRBV27 ASSLSAGGSTGELF
TRBJ2-7 NA TRBV7-2 ASSLERSSGTYSYEQY
TRBJ2-7 NA TRBV5-5 ASSHNSGVPEQY
TRBJ2-2 NA TRBV15 ATSRTGFGTGELF
TRBJ2-2 once TRBV3-1/TRBV3-2 ASSPPRSTGELF
TRBJ1-3 NA TRBV2 ASSGADTAGNTIY
TRBJ2-3 NA TRBV2 ASSGAASSTDTQY
TRBJ2-2 once TRBV3-1/TRBV3-2 ASSPTTSGRASTGELF
TRBJ2-1 few TRBV11-3 ASSPDRGSYNEQF
TRBJ2-7 NA TRBV27 ASSFGGQGTYEQY
TRBJ2-2 NA TRBV19 ASSIEGGSGELF
TRBJ2-1 NA TRBV7-3 ASSLGDENNEQF
TRBJ1-2 NA TRBV29-1 SGLTRGNYGYT
TRBJ2-3 NA TRBV29-1 SANGLAGHTDTQY
TRBJ1-4 NA TRBV9 ASSPRTGGITNEKLF
TRBJ1-2 NA TRBV18 ASSPRREDGYT
TRBJ2-1 NA TRBV11-1 ASSPGLAGANEQF
TRBJ2-7 NA TRBV5-1 ASSSRDRDYEQY
TRBJ1-5 NA TRBV29-1 SVATGTGEQPQH
TRBJ1-2 NA TRBV5-1 ASSLDQWTDGYT
TRBJ1-1 NA TRBV9 ASSDTTGASHEAF
TRBJ1-2 NA TRBV7-3 ASSLTSDSNYGYT
TRBJ1-5 NA TRBV24-1 ATSDSGTGAGQPQH
TRBJ2-2 once TRBV5-4 ASSYTEGNTGELF
TRBJ2-3 few TRBV14 ASSLRQGGGAQY
TRBJ1-2 NA TRBV20-1 SAYSGGYT
TRBJ2-3 NA TRBV7-2 ASSRTSSPSTDTQY
TRBJ2-1 NA TRBV9 ASSVEAEGSKPF
TRBJ1-2 NA TRBV7-8 ASSLGRQGYGYT
TRBJ1-5 NA TRBV6-4 ASSLEGSGNQPQH
TRBJ2-7 NA TRBV7-8 ASSLAGEEQY
TRBJ2-7 NA TRBV7-8 ASSNTGGRTYEQY
TRBJ2-2 many TRBV6-5 ASQGRVRAGELF
TRBJ2-3 NA TRBV4-3 ASSQESRGRDTQY